Following are 15 T cell receptor beta chains from one sample sequenced in a study of T cells in Graves' hyperthyroidism and ophthalmopathy. What was amplified from RNA transcripts were TCR beta CDR3 regions. First-round RT-PCR of the TCR CDR3 relied on the HTBI primer set. TCRdb re-derived calls from the multiplex PCR reads in MiXCR, one entry per CDR3 protein. The sample includes about 250,000 distinct CDR3 sequences, almost 25% of them seen just once. Sequenced input: blood. These receptors all come from a woman between 35 and 50 years old with Graves' ophthalmopathy.

The sample holds a few counts of this clonotype. The chain combines TRBV28 with TRBJ1-5, with D maybe TRBD1 (6 bases). The CDR3 is 17 residues long. Trimming removed 3 bases at V and 1 base at J, with 16 bases between. Germline V gene sequence: CDR1 MDHEN, CDR2 SYDVKM. CDR3 bases: TGTGCCAGCAGTTTGTCCGACAGGCGAAGAAGCAATCAGCCCCAGCATTTT. Its protein product is CASSLSDRRRSNQPQHF.

This clonotype was seen at least ten times. The chain carries TRBV6-1 and TRBJ1-1, with D tentatively TRBD1 (6 bases). The CDR3 is 14 amino acids. Germline CDR1 MNHNS, CDR2 SASEGT. V lost 2 bases and J 1 base, leaving 8 bases between the germline ends. As DNA, the CDR3 is TGTGCCAGCAGTGAATTGGACAGGAACACTGAAGCTTTCTTT. Translated, it gives CASSELDRNTEAFF.

This clonotype was seen at least ten times. The gene calls are TRBV5-6 and TRBJ2-2; 10 bases map to TRBD2. Germline-derived CDR1 and CDR2 are SGHDT and YYEEEE. J gave up 5 bases and V 0 bases, and 1 base lay outside the gene matches. This CDR3 has 15 residues. The CDR3 sequence: CASSLASGRTGELFF. In DNA form, the CDR3 reads TGTGCCAGCAGCTTGGCTAGCGGGAGAACCGGGGAGCTGTTTTTT.

This chain's CDR3 is CASSSRDTATF. CDR3 nucleotide sequence: TGTGCCAGCAGCTCCCGGGACACAGCAACCTTC. The chain has TRBV7-2 and TRBJ1-2; tentative D call: TRBD1 (6 bases). Trimming took off 4 bases at V and 14 bases at J, with 14 bases between the two ends. CDR1 is SGHTA, CDR2 FQGNSA, per germline. The CDR3 totals 11 residues.

This clonotype has a count of ten or more. This chain joins TRBV7-2 and TRBJ1-1; 7 nucleotides line up with TRBD1. The CDR3 loop spans 13 amino acids. In germline, CDR1 is SGHTA, CDR2 FQGNSA. Losses at the gene ends were 5 bases for V and 11 bases for J; bases not matched to a gene: 11. The CDR3 protein is CASSPAAGGGAFF. For the CDR3, the DNA is TGTGCCAGCAGCCCGGCGGCAGGGGGGGGGGCTTTCTTT.

Many counts were recorded for this clonotype. The V and J genes are TRBV7-2 and TRBJ2-2, with 7 bases aligning to TRBD2. V dropped 6 bases and J dropped 1; count of bases not matched to a gene: 11. This CDR3 spans 17 amino acids. Germline CDR1 reads SGHTA; CDR2 reads FQGNSA. The CDR3 loop is CASSPLVSGWNTGELFF. The DNA of the CDR3 is TGTGCCAGCAGTCCACTCGTTAGCGGGTGGAACACCGGGGAGCTGTTTTTT.

In this sample, this clonotype turned up many times. The CDR3 sequence: CASSPGTGVGDQPQHF. CDR3 DNA sequence: TGCGCCAGCAGCCCTGGGACAGGGGTAGGAGACCAGCCCCAGCATTTT. The chain couples TRBV5-1 to TRBJ1-5; TRBD1 aligns across 10 bases. CDR1 and CDR2 from the germline V gene are SGHRS and YFSETQ. This CDR3 has 16 amino acids. The V gene end was trimmed by 4 bases and the J gene end by 7 bases; junction bases not matched to a gene: 11. Looking up the rest from reference TRBV5-1 and TRBJ1-5 gives the full variable domain: KAGVTQTPRYLIKTRGQQVTLSCSPISGHRSVSWYQQTPGQGLQFLFEYFSETQRNKGNFPGRFSGRQFSNSRSEMNVSTLELGDSALYLCASSPGTGVGDQPQHFGDGTRLSIL.

This clonotype was recorded at least ten times. This sequence joins TRBV27 and TRBJ1-3, with a possible D match to TRBD1 (5 bases). Trimming took off 3 bases at V and 3 bases at J, with 9 bases between the two ends. The CDR3 sequence is 14 residues long. Germline CDR1 reads MNHEY; CDR2 reads SMNVEV (reference sequence). DNA for the CDR3: TGTGCCAGCAGTTTTTGGGACGATGGAAACACCATATATTTT. This translates into CASSFWDDGNTIYF.

This clonotype was seen repeatedly, ten times or more. The chain joins TRBV5-1 to TRBJ2-7; 11 bases are shared with TRBD2. Trimming at V came to 5 bases and at J to 6 bases, leaving 16 bases not matched to a gene. The V gene's germline CDR1 is SGHRS and CDR2 YFSETQ. The CDR3 loop spans 17 amino acids. CDR3 bases: TGCGCCAGCAGTCCCGGGACTAGCGGACTTAGGGCAGGCGAGCAGTACTTC. Translating it yields CASSPGTSGLRAGEQYF. The variable domain in full, with the rest retrieved from reference TRBV5-1 and TRBJ2-7, is KAGVTQTPRYLIKTRGQQVTLSCSPISGHRSVSWYQQTPGQGLQFLFEYFSETQRNKGNFPGRFSGRQFSNSRSEMNVSTLELGDSALYLCASSPGTSGLRAGEQYFGPGTRLTVT.

This clonotype came up many times. V and J are TRBV7-2 and TRBJ1-1, with 7 bases identical to TRBD1. Germline lookup yields CDR1 SGHTA and CDR2 FQGNSA. The CDR3 spans 14 residues. The trim removed 5 bases at V and 8 bases at J, leaving 11 bases unmatched. The CDR3 nucleotides are TGTGCCAGCAGCCGACAGGGTCAACCGGCCGAAGCTTTCTTT. Protein: CASSRQGQPAEAFF.

The rearrangement joins TRBV5-1 to TRBJ1-1; tentatively, D is TRBD1 (6 bases). V lost 3 bases and J 6 bases, leaving 15 bases between the germline ends. CDR3 size: 14 residues. Germline V gene data show CDR1 as SGHRS and CDR2 as YFSETQ. Here the CDR3 DNA reads TGCGCCAGCAGCTCGACAGGTTTCGACGCTGAAGCTTTCTTT. It specifies CASSSTGFDAEAFF. The whole variable domain, remainder taken from reference TRBV5-1 and TRBJ1-1, is KAGVTQTPRYLIKTRGQQVTLSCSPISGHRSVSWYQQTPGQGLQFLFEYFSETQRNKGNFPGRFSGRQFSNSRSEMNVSTLELGDSALYLCASSSTGFDAEAFFGQGTRLTVV.

The CDR3 reads CASSLAGGRTNEQYF. The CDR3, as DNA: TGTGCCAGCAGCTTAGCCGGGGGACGTACTAACGAGCAGTACTTC. The chain joins TRBV7-2 to TRBJ2-7, with a tentative D call TRBD2 (6 bases). Germline V gene data show CDR1 as SGHTA and CDR2 as FQGNSA. The CDR3 has 15 residues. V lost 0 bases and J 5 bases, leaving 14 bases between the germline ends.

This clonotype was counted many times. A single base separates this from a much larger clone, so it may be a read error. V and J are TRBV12-3 or TRBV12-4 and TRBJ1-6; a possible D gene is TRBD1 (6 bases). The CDR3 is 14 amino acids. V was cut by 6 bases and J by 6 bases, with 12 bases left in between. The CDR3 DNA is TGTGCCAGCAGCTGGACAGACCTTAATTCACCCCTCCACTTT. This translates into CASSWTDLNSPLHF.

This clonotype appeared many times. The J gene is TRBJ2-5, the V gene TRBV2, with 13 bases matching TRBD2. CDR3 length: 14 amino acids. Unmatched junction bases numbered 4, after V lost 7 bases and J lost 5 bases. The germline gives CDR1 SNHLY, CDR2 FYNNEI. The CDR3 DNA follows: TGTGCCAGCACTGGGACTAGCGGGATCGAGACCCAGTACTTC. Amino acid sequence: CASTGTSGIETQYF.

This clonotype was picked up many times. The chain recombines TRBV19 with TRBJ1-5; D not certain. The CDR3 runs 13 residues. Germline loops: CDR1 LNHDA, CDR2 SQIVND (reference sequence). V lost 3 bases to trimming and J lost 3 bases, with 6 bases between them. CDR3 region: CASSMGNNQPQHF. CDR3 sequence (DNA): TGTGCCAGTAGTATGGGTAACAATCAGCCCCAGCATTTT.